Below, 27 T cell receptor beta chains from the same sample are listed, as sequenced in a study of shared clonotypes between healthy human individuals. Some clones are missing from TCRdb's copy, which holds only in-frame ones; the method was immunoSEQ multiplex PCR. The sample lists 2 million to 2.5 million clones; about 94% were seen once. The sample was naive CD4+ T cells sorted from blood. Subset indicated: CD45RA+ positively selected. These receptors were collected from a man younger than 35 in good health.

The chain carries TRBV13 and TRBJ2-7; weak D call: TRBD1 (5 bases). The CDR3 covers 16 residues. The V end lost 0 bases, the J end lost 4 bases, and 16 bases lay between the germline ends. CDR1 and CDR2 from the germline V gene are PRHDT and FYEKMQ (reference sequence). The chain's CDR3 is CASSLGRQGLGYEQYF. The CDR3 coding sequence is TGTGCCAGCAGCTTAGGAAGGCAGGGATTGGGGTACGAGCAGTACTTC. Full variable domain (missing parts from reference TRBV13 and TRBJ2-7): AAGVIQSPRHLIKEKRETATLKCYPIPRHDTVYWYQQGPGQDPQFLISFYEKMQSDKGSIPDRFSAQQFSDYHSELNMSSLELGDSALYFCASSLGRQGLGYEQYFGPGTRLTVT.

Notes on this clone: Other DNA sequences in the same sample also yield this CDR3. V usage is TRBV18 and J usage is TRBJ1-1; D gene uncertain. The CDR3 has 14 amino acids. Germline values: CDR1 KGHSH, CDR2 LQKENI. Trimming removed 1 base from V and 0 bases from J, with 6 bases in between. CDR3 bases: TGTGCCAGCTCACCACAAGGGATGAACACTGAAGCTTTCTTT. This codes for CASSPQGMNTEAFF.

The chain carries TRBV4-3 and TRBJ2-6, with TRBD1 identical over 7 bases. Trimming removed 2 bases from V and 4 bases from J; junction bases left unmatched: 5. The CDR3 runs to 16 residues. CDR1 is LGHNA and CDR2 is YSLEER in the germline V gene. CDR3 sequence: CASSQQGVSGANVLTF. The CDR3 nucleotides read TGCGCCAGCAGCCAACAGGGGGTCTCCGGGGCCAACGTCCTGACTTTC.

The J gene is TRBJ2-7, the V gene TRBV7-9; D is perhaps TRBD1 (6 bases). Germline V gene data show CDR1 as SEHNR and CDR2 as FQNEAQ (reference sequence). The V and J ends lost 5 bases and 5 bases respectively, with 10 bases between them. The CDR3 has 12 residues. CDR3 region: CASSIQGHEQYF. Written as DNA, the CDR3 is TGTGCCAGCAGCATACAGGGCCACGAGCAGTACTTC.

On this clone: Other DNA sequences within the sample encode an identical CDR3. This chain joins TRBV9 and TRBJ1-6; perhaps TRBD1 as D (5 bases). CDR3 length equals 14 residues. Germline CDR1 SGDLS, CDR2 YYNGEE. Trimming shortened V by 0 bases and J by 7 bases, and 8 bases separated the two germline ends. The CDR3 nucleotides read TGTGCCAGCAGCGTAGGGGACCGCAATTCACCCCTCCACTTT. Amino acids: CASSVGDRNSPLHF.

V usage is TRBV9 and J usage is TRBJ1-3, with D perhaps TRBD1 (5 bases). The CDR3 is 16 amino acids. Germline V lookup: CDR1 SGDLS, CDR2 YYNGEE. With 3 bases removed from V and 0 bases from J, the gap between germline ends came to 13 bases. Written as DNA, the CDR3 is TGTGCCAGCAGCGCCGGGGACGGACGCTCTGGAAACACCATATATTTT. Protein product: CASSAGDGRSGNTIYF.

The rearrangement uses TRBV12-5 and TRBJ2-2, with 8 bases that match TRBD1. The ends lost 5 bases at V and 6 bases at J; junction bases unmatched: 5. The germline V gene encodes CDR1 LGHNT and CDR2 FRNRAP. The CDR3 spans 14 residues. Here the CDR3 reads CASGEDRASGELFF. As DNA, the CDR3 is TGTGCTAGTGGTGAGGACAGGGCTTCCGGGGAGCTGTTTTTT.

The rearrangement uses TRBV10-3 and TRBJ2-1; D is ambiguous. Per the germline V gene, CDR1 is ENHRY and CDR2 is SYGVKD. There are 11 residues in the CDR3. Deletions cut 7 bases from V and 2 bases from J, with 3 bases between. DNA of the CDR3: TGTGCCATCACCACCTACAATGAGCAGTTCTTC. Protein product: CAITTYNEQFF.

The chain links TRBV29-1 to TRBJ2-7; D unclear. Germline V gene lookup returns CDR1 SQVTM and CDR2 ANQGSEA. CDR3 size: 15 residues. Trimming took off 0 bases at V and 2 bases at J, with 14 bases between the two ends. The CDR3: CSVEDRANHPYEQYF. Written as DNA, the CDR3 is TGCAGCGTTGAAGATCGCGCTAACCACCCCTACGAGCAGTACTTC.

A note on this clone: Other DNA variants within this sample encode the same CDR3. Here the CDR3 DNA reads TGTGCCAGCAGTCCCGACCGCGGGAACTATGGCTACACCTTC. Protein product: CASSPDRGNYGYTF. The chain combines TRBV28 with TRBJ1-2, with unresolved D. V was trimmed by 5 bases and J by 2 bases, leaving 12 bases between them. Germline V lookup: CDR1 MDHEN, CDR2 SYDVKM. The CDR3 is 14 amino acids.

The chain uses TRBV5-1 and TRBJ2-3, with D tentatively TRBD2 (6 bases). Germline lookup yields CDR1 SGHRS and CDR2 YFSETQ. The CDR3 has 15 amino acids. The V and J ends lost 3 bases and 0 bases respectively, with 11 bases between them. The CDR3 loop reads CASSSGESSTDTQYF. The CDR3 DNA sequence: TGCGCCAGCAGCTCGGGAGAATCAAGCACAGATACGCAGTATTTT.

The chain is built from TRBV5-4 and TRBJ2-2; possibly TRBD1 for D (5 bases). There are 14 residues in the CDR3. V was shortened by 0 bases and J by 5 bases, with 8 bases between the two germline ends. From germline, CDR1 is SGHNT and CDR2 YYREEE (reference sequence). CDR3 region: CASSLEQGTGELFF. CDR3 nucleotides: TGTGCCAGCAGCTTGGAGCAGGGTACCGGGGAGCTGTTTTTT.

CDR3 sequence (DNA): TGCGCCAGCAGCCAAGATACAGCGGGAGCCTACAATGAGCAGTTCTTC. It yields the protein CASSQDTAGAYNEQFF. The chain combines TRBV4-1 with TRBJ2-1; 8 bases are shared with TRBD2. The CDR3 is 16 amino acids. Looked up from germline, CDR1 is MGHRA and CDR2 is YSYEKL. The trim removed 0 bases at V and 2 bases at J, leaving 3 bases unmatched.

V gene TRBV2 combines with J gene TRBJ1-3; D gene uncertain. CDR1 and CDR2 from the germline V gene are SNHLY and FYNNEI. The CDR3 loop spans 14 amino acids. V was trimmed by 5 bases and J by 1 base, leaving 9 bases between them. CDR3 sequence: CASSLKGSGNTIYF. DNA of the CDR3: TGTGCCAGCAGTTTAAAGGGATCTGGAAACACCATATATTTT. Complete variable domain (other parts from reference TRBV2 and TRBJ1-3): EPEVTQTPSHQVTQMGQEVILRCVPISNHLYFYWYRQILGQKVEFLVSFYNNEISEKSEIFDDQFSVERPDGSNFTLKIRSTKLEDSAMYFCASSLKGSGNTIYFGEGSWLTVV.

V usage is TRBV7-2 and J usage is TRBJ2-2, with TRBD2 matching over 12 bases. The CDR3 covers 15 residues. Germline CDR1 SGHTA, CDR2 FQGNSA. V gave up 5 bases and J gave up 8 bases; unmatched junction bases: 6. The CDR3 DNA is TGTGCCAGCAGCCCTCGGACTAGCGGGGCGGGGGAGCTGTTTTTT. Amino acids: CASSPRTSGAGELFF.

The genes are TRBV30 and TRBJ2-3; D remains unclear. Germline V lookup: CDR1 GTSNPN, CDR2 SVGIG (reference sequence). Trimming shortened V by 1 base and J by 4 bases, and 6 bases separated the two germline ends. The CDR3 sequence is 12 residues long. This CDR3 is CAWSGSPDTQYF. The CDR3 coding sequence is TGTGCCTGGAGTGGGTCCCCAGATACGCAGTATTTT.

This clone was detected once. The chain is built from TRBV28 and TRBJ2-2; perhaps TRBD1 as D (5 bases). From germline, CDR1 is MDHEN and CDR2 SYDVKM. The CDR3 extends over 14 amino acids. Trimming removed 7 bases at V and 4 bases at J, with 13 bases between. The CDR3 DNA is TGTGCCAGCACCCTGGGGCTTCCCACCGGGGAGCTGTTTTTT. This gives the protein CASTLGLPTGELFF.

This chain links TRBV5-1 with TRBJ2-3, with TRBD2 matching over 7 bases. Germline CDR1 is SGHRS and CDR2 is YFSETQ. The CDR3 covers 14 residues. V gave up 4 bases and J gave up 4 bases; unmatched junction bases: 6. In nucleotides, the CDR3 is TGCGCCAGCAGCCGACTAGCTCCCGCAGATACGCAGTATTTT. Translating it yields CASSRLAPADTQYF.

This clone occurred once. The chain couples TRBV10-3 to TRBJ2-7, with D perhaps matching TRBD2 (6 bases). From germline, CDR1 is ENHRY and CDR2 SYGVKD. CDR3 length: 14 residues. With 5 bases removed from V and 2 bases from J, the gap between germline ends came to 13 bases. CDR3 sequence: CAISSSGSPYEQYF. In DNA form, the CDR3 reads TGTGCCATCAGTTCCTCCGGGAGCCCCTACGAGCAGTACTTC.

V and J are TRBV6-5 and TRBJ2-2, with 8 positions matching TRBD1. Unmatched junction bases numbered 3, after V lost 0 bases and J lost 3 bases. The CDR3 loop spans 16 amino acids. From germline, CDR1 is MNHEY and CDR2 SVGAGI. The CDR3 loop reads CASSYSSRGHTGELFF. Here the CDR3 DNA reads TGTGCCAGCAGTTACTCGAGCAGGGGGCACACCGGGGAGCTGTTTTTT.

The rearrangement joins TRBV30 to TRBJ1-4, with 10 positions matching TRBD1. The CDR3 loop spans 13 amino acids. Unmatched junction bases numbered 5, after V lost 5 bases and J lost 8 bases. Germline V gene data show CDR1 as GTSNPN and CDR2 as SVGIG (reference sequence). The CDR3 DNA sequence: TGTGCCTGGGCCCCGGGACAGGGGGAAAAACTGTTTTTT. This gives the protein CAWAPGQGEKLFF.

This chain links TRBV6-4 with TRBJ2-5; 8 positions match TRBD1. The CDR3 sequence is 14 residues long. J lost 2 bases, V lost 5 bases, and 4 bases had no gene match. Germline CDR1 is MRHNA and CDR2 is SNTAGT. CDR3 loop: CASSQQGGQETQYF. CDR3 in DNA: TGTGCCAGCAGTCAACAGGGGGGACAAGAGACCCAGTACTTC.

Details on this clone: Different DNA sequences within this sample yield the same CDR3. J is TRBJ2-1 and V is TRBV5-1, with 14 bases that match TRBD2. Germline V CDR1 and CDR2: SGHRS, YFSETQ. The V and J ends lost 3 bases and 10 bases, in that order; junction bases with no gene match: 9. The CDR3 sequence is 16 residues long. The CDR3 region has the DNA TGCGCCAGCAGCTCCCCGGGACTAGCGGGAGTTGGGGAGCAGTTCTTC. It translates to CASSSPGLAGVGEQFF.

The V and J genes are TRBV5-1 and TRBJ2-7; a possible D gene is TRBD1 (5 bases). Per the germline V gene, CDR1 is SGHRS and CDR2 is YFSETQ. Trimming took off 4 bases at V and 1 base at J, with 12 bases between the two ends. CDR3 length equals 14 residues. DNA of the CDR3: TGCGCCAGCAGCCGCGAAGGGGTATCCTACGAGCAGTACTTC. This translates into CASSREGVSYEQYF.

The chain employs TRBV7-9 and TRBJ2-2; perhaps TRBD2 as D (6 bases). The germline CDR1 and CDR2 sequences are SEHNR and FQNEAQ (reference sequence). Trimming removed 2 bases at V and 3 bases at J, with 10 bases between. The CDR3 length is 15 residues. In nucleotides, the CDR3 is TGTGCCAGCAGCTTAAGGCGGGGTTACACCGGGGAGCTGTTTTTT. As protein: CASSLRRGYTGELFF.

V is TRBV5-8 and J is TRBJ2-5; D remains unclear. This CDR3 spans 14 amino acids. V was trimmed by 0 bases and J by 0 bases, leaving 6 bases between them. Per the germline V gene, CDR1 is SGHTS and CDR2 is YDEGEE. CDR3 in amino acids: CASSLARYQETQYF. The CDR3 DNA sequence: TGTGCCAGCAGCTTGGCTCGGTACCAAGAGACCCAGTACTTC.

The V gene is TRBV10-1, the J gene TRBJ2-1; D ambiguous. The V gene's germline CDR1 is WNHNN and CDR2 SYGVQD (reference sequence). There are 14 residues in the CDR3. Between the trimmed V and J ends, which lost 0 bases and 11 bases, there was a span of 14 bases. The CDR3 DNA reads TGCGCCAGCAGTGAGTCGATGAATAGAAATCAGCAGTTCTTC. It encodes CASSESMNRNQQFF.